This T cell receptor (beta chain) stems from a study of shared clonotypes between healthy human individuals. The wider study: A couple of women and a few men aged 18 to 49 made up the donors.

Per the germline V gene, CDR1 is SGHAT and CDR2 is FQNNGV. V shed 1 base and J shed 3 bases, with 9 bases lying between them. CDR3 size: 14 residues. Study findings and constraints: Several donors showed sharing of 4.5% to 6% of naive CD4 clonotypes. Estimated richness was generally greater in naive than memory subsets.

This clone was observed once. Its antigen remains unidentified. CD8 cells classed as naive were CD45RO-negative and positively selected for CCR7, excluding terminally differentiated effector memory CD45RA+ cells. The donors, healthy adults who were HIV-negative, had experienced no recent acute infections or vaccinations. Only in-frame clones appear in the TCRdb table, and some are missing; sequencing was by immunoSEQ multiplex PCR. The sample shows under 2,000,000 clones, less than 95% of them seen only once. The chain links TRBV11-2 to TRBJ2-5, with a tentative D call TRBD1 (6 bases). Sample: naive CD8+ T cells sorted from blood. This TCR was sampled from a young man in good health. This CDR3 reads CASSLAPGEETQYF. In DNA form, the CDR3 reads TGTGCCAGCAGCTTAGCGCCAGGGGAAGAGACCCAGTACTTC.